This T cell receptor (beta chain) was sequenced for a study of cytomegalovirus exposure and HLA in healthy donors. Findings and limits, study-wide: One cluster of highly shared sequence variants probably arose as a sequencing artifact.

Samples came from healthy bone marrow donors. Trimming removed 4 bases from V and 3 bases from J, with 12 bases in between. This CDR3 contains 14 residues. CDR1 is SQVTM, CDR2 ANQGSEA, per germline. Both 60 Vbeta primers and 13 Jbeta primers went into the PCR. Clones were sequenced by immunoSEQ multiplex PCR, and TCRdb holds only the in-frame ones, with some missing. The sample includes around 150,000 clones, 60% to 85% of them seen just once. This clone was detected only once. Its antigen remains unidentified. Sequenced sample: PBMCs. This chain joins TRBV29-1 and TRBJ2-2; D is unresolved. This clonotype was sampled from a female donor in good health and CMV-seropositive. The CDR3 coding sequence is TGCAGCGTTGGAAGCCAGACATACACCGGGGAGCTGTTTTTT. Translated, it gives CSVGSQTYTGELFF.